This T cell receptor beta chain was documented in a study of cytomegalovirus exposure and HLA in healthy donors. It was with 60 Vbeta and 13 Jbeta primers that the PCR ran. The assay was immunoSEQ multiplex PCR, and TCRdb's table has in-frame clones only and misses some. The repertoire includes some 140,000 clones, nearly 80% of them detected once, and around 2.2% sits in the top ten. Germline-derived CDR1 and CDR2 are MDHEN and SYDVKM. The CDR3 covers 14 residues. With 5 bases removed from V and 3 bases from J, the gap between germline ends came to 14 bases. V usage is TRBV28 and J usage is TRBJ2-7; D is possibly TRBD1 (6 bases). This TCR was sampled from a young man in good health and CMV-seronegative. The sequenced sample was PBMCs. The CDR3: CASSNWGPSYEQYF. CDR3 sequence (DNA): TGTGCCAGCAGTAACTGGGGGCCCAGCTACGAGCAGTACTTC.